This is a list of T cell receptor beta chains from one sample in a study of blood T cell repertoires in COVID-19. The table came from immunoSEQ multiplex PCR; TCRdb's copy has only in-frame clones and leaves some out. The sample comprises 85,000 to 120,000 clones, around 73% of which are singletons, and over 7.5% rests with the top ten. Sequencing was carried out using peripheral blood. These receptors originate from a man aged 55 to 70 with active or convalescent COVID-19. Each CDR3 is given with its conserved first and last residue. A D gene is named only where the DNA matches it firmly. Part of the rows lack a size; the others show once, few, many or a class for expanded clones.

clone_size | d_call | j_call | v_call | cdr3_aa | cdr3_nt
. | . | TRBJ2-1 | TRBV12-3/TRBV12-4 | CASSSGNEQFF | TGTGCCAGCAGTTCGGGGAATGAGCAGTTCTTC
. | . | TRBJ2-3 | TRBV7-9 | CASSDQGRNTDTQYF | TGTGCCAGCAGCGACCAGGGGCGGAACACAGATACGCAGTATTTT
. | TRBD2 | TRBJ2-5 | TRBV5-1 | CASSSGLALQETQYF | TGCGCCAGCAGCTCCGGACTAGCGCTGCAAGAGACCCAGTACTTC
. | . | TRBJ2-7 | TRBV6-1 | CASSEAQVKVREQYF | TGTGCCAGCAGTGAAGCGCAGGTCAAGGTCCGCGAGCAGTACTTC
few | . | TRBJ1-6 | TRBV7-9 | CASSLGTRDSPLHF | TGTGCCAGCAGCCTAGGGACGAGGGATTCACCCCTCCACTTT
few | . | TRBJ1-2 | TRBV7-9 | CASRDGLYYGYTF | TGTGCCAGCAGAGATGGCCTCTACTATGGCTACACCTTC
. | . | TRBJ2-5 | TRBV28 | CASSSGLRLETQYF | TGTGCCAGCAGTTCGGGACTTCGATTGGAGACCCAGTACTTC
. | TRBD1 | TRBJ1-3 | TRBV19 | CASSTGTGGGNTIYF | TGTGCCAGTAGTACCGGGACAGGGGGCGGAAACACCATATATTTT
once | TRBD1 | TRBJ2-7 | TRBV3-1/TRBV3-2 | CASSPGTGSYEQYF | TGTGCCAGCAGCCCTGGGACAGGGAGTTACGAGCAGTACTTC
once | TRBD1 | TRBJ1-1 | TRBV7-2 | CASSILTGFTEAFF | TGTGCCAGCAGCATTCTGACAGGGTTCACTGAAGCTTTCTTT
. | TRBD2 | TRBJ2-5 | TRBV10-3 | CAISDSTSGMGETQYF | TGTGCCATCAGTGACTCTACTAGCGGGATGGGGGAGACCCAGTACTTC